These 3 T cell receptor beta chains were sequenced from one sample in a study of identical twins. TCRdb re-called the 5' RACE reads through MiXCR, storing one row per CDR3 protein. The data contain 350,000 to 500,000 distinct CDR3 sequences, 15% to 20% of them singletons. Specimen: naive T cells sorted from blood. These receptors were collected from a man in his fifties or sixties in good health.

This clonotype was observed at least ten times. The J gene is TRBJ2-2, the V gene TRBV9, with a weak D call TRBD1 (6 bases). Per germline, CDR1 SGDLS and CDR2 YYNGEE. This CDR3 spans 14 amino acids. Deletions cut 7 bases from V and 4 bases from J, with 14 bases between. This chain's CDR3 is CASAQGLATGELFF. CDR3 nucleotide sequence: TGTGCCAGCGCCCAGGGGCTAGCCACCGGGGAGCTGTTTTTT.

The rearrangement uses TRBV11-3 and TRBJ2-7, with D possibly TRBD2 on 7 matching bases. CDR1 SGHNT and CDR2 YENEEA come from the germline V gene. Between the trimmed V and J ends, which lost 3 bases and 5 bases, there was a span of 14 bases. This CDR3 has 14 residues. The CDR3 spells CASSFGGGAHEQYF. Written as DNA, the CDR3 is TGTGCCAGCAGCTTCGGAGGGGGGGCCCACGAGCAGTACTTC.

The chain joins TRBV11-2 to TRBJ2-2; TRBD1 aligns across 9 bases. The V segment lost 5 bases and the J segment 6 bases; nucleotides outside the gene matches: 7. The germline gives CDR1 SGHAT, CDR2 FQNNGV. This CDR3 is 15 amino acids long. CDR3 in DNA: TGTGCCAGCAGCCCCTACAGGGGGCAGGCCGGGGAGCTGTTTTTT. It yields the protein CASSPYRGQAGELFF.